The 3 T cell receptor beta chains given below trace back to one sample, sequenced in a study of blood T cell repertoires in COVID-19 (dated by TCRdb to the early 2020s). The library was produced with the immunoSEQ multiplex PCR assay. What TCRdb holds here is the immuneACCESS table cut down to in-frame rearrangements. Part of the clones is not present; checked against another copy, under half of the missing clones reflect an unresolved V gene, and the others are unexplained. A total of some 81,000 clones appear in this sample, around 91% of them only once. 0.95% to 1.3% of the sample belongs to the ten largest clones. Sequenced input: peripheral blood. The receptors stem from a woman aged 50 to 65 in a cohort sampled during active COVID-19.

The chain links TRBV7-2 to TRBJ2-2, with 7 positions matching TRBD2. CDR1 SGHTA and CDR2 FQGNSA come from the germline V gene. The length of the CDR3 is 17 residues. V gave up 6 bases and J gave up 3 bases; unmatched junction bases: 13. The CDR3 loop is CASRAFSRGSYTGELFF. The CDR3 DNA sequence: TGTGCCAGCAGAGCCTTCTCGCGGGGGTCCTACACCGGGGAGCTGTTTTTT. The variable domain in full, with the rest retrieved from reference TRBV7-2 and TRBJ2-2, is GAGVSQSPSNKVTEKGKDVELRCDPISGHTALYWYRQSLGQGLEFLIYFQGNSAPDKSGLPSDRFSAERTGGSVSTLTIQRTQQEDSAVYLCASRAFSRGSYTGELFFGEGSRLTVL.

The rearrangement joins TRBV27 to TRBJ2-2; D gene uncertain. There are 15 residues in the CDR3. The ends were cut back, 3 bases at V and 2 bases at J, with 10 bases in the middle. CDR1 and CDR2 from the germline V gene are MNHEY and SMNVEV (reference sequence). In nucleotides, the CDR3 is TGTGCCAGCAGTTTTCGACAAAAAAACACCGGGGAGCTGTTTTTT. It codes for CASSFRQKNTGELFF.

The chain combines TRBV7-3 with TRBJ1-3; possible D gene TRBD1, 5 bases. V was cut by 3 bases and J by 8 bases, with 11 bases left in between. From germline, CDR1 is SGHTA and CDR2 FQGTGA. The length of the CDR3 is 13 residues. CDR3 nucleotides: TGTGCCAGCAGCTTCGGCGGAGGGGACACCATATATTTT. The encoded protein is CASSFGGGDTIYF.